The entry below gives a single T cell receptor beta chain sequence along with its context. Its target is not known. It is unclear where the CDR3 begins or ends on the DNA, so no DNA is shown, and the CDR3 is as TCRdb lists it. Alongside a J-beta primer mix, a sample-barcoded 5' primer served in a second PCR lasting roughly 7 to 11 cycles. TCRdb independently ran MiXCR on the 5' RACE reads; one entry per CDR3 protein. The table records 730,000 or so distinct CDR3 sequences, 40% to 45% of them present only once. The CDR3 comprises 14 residues, both ends counted. Germline V gene sequence: CDR1 SQVTM, CDR2 ANQGSEA. These data originate in a study of blood T cells in healthy people across ages. Whole-study results and caveats: From one million sequenced T cells, diversity estimates were lower bounds.

V gene TRBV29-1 combines with J gene TRBJ1-2; the table's D gene call, TRBD1, was not cross checked with the DNA. This receptor was obtained from an elderly man in good health. Sequencing was done on a sample of blood. The CDR3 spells CSVLGGIANYGCTF.